One and the same sample provided the 4 T cell receptor beta chains below, sequenced in a study of T cells in women clearing cervical HPV infection. The data were produced by immunoSEQ multiplex PCR, yet TCRdb's version contains in-frame clones alone and is incomplete. The sample spans 15,000 to 20,000 clones; the ten largest clones claim 9.5% to 12%. Sequenced input: blood buffy coat. Receptors originate from a woman between 18 and 70 years old with a cervical HPV16 infection that either progressed to CIN3+ or cleared (not recorded which).

Comment on this clone: The read terminates 3 residues ahead of where the CDR3 ends, so the germline J gene completes it. This chain joins TRBV7-8 and TRBJ2-2, with a tentative D call TRBD1 (6 bases). V was clipped by 5 bases and J by 0 bases, with 13 bases between them. This CDR3 region has 16 residues. Germline V lookup: CDR1 SGHVS, CDR2 FQNEAQ. CDR3 DNA (partial): TGTGCCAGCAGCCCTGCACAGGGAACGAACACCGGGGAG. As protein: CASSPAQGTNTGE. The CDR3 in its entirety is CASSPAQGTNTGELFF.

The CDR3 sequence is CASSQNRGAGYTF. CDR3 bases read: TGTGCCAGCAGCCAAAACAGGGGGGCTGGC. This sequence joins TRBV14 and TRBJ1-2; 8 bases fit TRBD1. The read comes to an end 3 residues before the CDR3 does, leaving the germline J gene to fill in the end. The CDR3 has 13 amino acids. Losses at the gene ends were 2 bases for V and 7 bases for J; bases not matched to a gene: 3. Germline values: CDR1 SGHDN, CDR2 FVKESK.

This clone is identified as medium-sized from frequency. The sequenced part of the CDR3 DNA is TGCGCCAGCAGACGGGAGGCGGGGAGGTCCTACAATGAG. It specifies CASRREAGRSYNE. The entire CDR3 protein reads CASRREAGRSYNEQFF. The V and J genes are TRBV5-1 and TRBJ2-1; TRBD2 matches 7 bases. The read ends 3 residues shy of where the CDR3 ends; the end is completed using the germline J gene. From germline, CDR1 is SGHRS and CDR2 YFSETQ. The CDR3 runs 16 residues. J lost 1 base, V lost 5 bases, and 9 bases had no gene match.

For this clone: The read is 3 residues too short to cover the CDR3 end, so that end is filled in from the germline J gene. The chain has TRBV20-1 and TRBJ1-1, with D hard to call. With 0 bases removed from V and 4 bases from J, the gap between germline ends came to 9 bases. CDR3 length equals 13 residues. In germline, CDR1 is DFQATT, CDR2 SNEGSKA (reference sequence). CDR3 region: CSARDRVSTEAFF. The CDR3 DNA, read in part, is TGCAGTGCTAGAGATCGGGTAAGCACTGAA.